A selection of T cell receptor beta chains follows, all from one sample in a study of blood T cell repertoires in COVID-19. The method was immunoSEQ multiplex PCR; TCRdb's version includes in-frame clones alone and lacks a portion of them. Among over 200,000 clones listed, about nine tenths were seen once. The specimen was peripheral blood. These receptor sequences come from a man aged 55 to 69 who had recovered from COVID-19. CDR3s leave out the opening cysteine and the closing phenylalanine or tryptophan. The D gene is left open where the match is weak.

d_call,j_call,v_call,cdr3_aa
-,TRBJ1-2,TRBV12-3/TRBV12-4,ASSLPGNYGYT
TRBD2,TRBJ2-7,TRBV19,ASSVTSSSYEQY
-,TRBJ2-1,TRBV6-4,ASSGTETSYNEQF
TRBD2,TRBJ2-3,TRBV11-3,ASSLGASGITDTQY
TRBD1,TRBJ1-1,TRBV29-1,SVDPTGGFTEAF
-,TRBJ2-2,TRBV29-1,SVNTALSGELF
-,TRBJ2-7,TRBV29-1,SARPGPSYEQY
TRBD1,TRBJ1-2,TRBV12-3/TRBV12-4,ASQQGAVYGYT
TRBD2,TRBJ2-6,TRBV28,ASSLGGTSGVLT
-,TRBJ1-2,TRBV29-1,SVLDPGRGEGYT
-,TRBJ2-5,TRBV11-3,ASSRSGQETQY
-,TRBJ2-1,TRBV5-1,ASSLDQGSSYNEQF
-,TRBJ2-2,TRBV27,ASSFRTPYTGELF
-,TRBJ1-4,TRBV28,ASSLASGGIEKLF
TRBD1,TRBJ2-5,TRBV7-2,ASSFDRGFGETQY
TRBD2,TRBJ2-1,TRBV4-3,ASSQGTSGSDEQF
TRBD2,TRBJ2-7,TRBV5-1,ASSPGLVSSYEQY
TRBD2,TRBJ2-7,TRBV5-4,ASSAGGGVTYEQY
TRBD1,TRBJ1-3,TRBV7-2,ASSTRSRGGTGLRNTIY
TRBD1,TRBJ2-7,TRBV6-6,ASTPSGGRSYEQY
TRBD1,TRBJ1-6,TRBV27,ASSPGDRGNSPLH
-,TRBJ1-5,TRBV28,ASSSGGRGQPQH
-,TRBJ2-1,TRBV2,ASNKGVRYNEQF
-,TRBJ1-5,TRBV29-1,SVVVGGGLGPQH
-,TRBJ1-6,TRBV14,ASSPRSYNSPLH
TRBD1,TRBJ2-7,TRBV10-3,AISGTGYDEQY
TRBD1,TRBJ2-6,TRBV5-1,ASSPTGQSFSGANVLT
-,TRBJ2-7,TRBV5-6,ASSAYRVYEQY
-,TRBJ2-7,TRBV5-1,ASSLNPSLSLTDEQY
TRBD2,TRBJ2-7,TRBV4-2,ASSQDLRGRSSYEQY
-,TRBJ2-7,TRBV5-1,ASSQSGTPIYEQY
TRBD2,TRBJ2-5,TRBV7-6,ASSPRGSGGRNQETQY
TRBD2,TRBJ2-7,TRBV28,ASSRAGGLSYEQY
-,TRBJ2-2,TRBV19,ASSILGGSLGTGELF
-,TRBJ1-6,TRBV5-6,ASSQRSSYNSPLH
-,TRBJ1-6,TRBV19,ASSKQGNNSPLH
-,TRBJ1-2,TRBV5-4,ASSYTGSYGYT
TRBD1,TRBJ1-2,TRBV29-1,SVGDRVDYGYT
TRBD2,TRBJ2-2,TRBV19,ASSMSLVGGRELF
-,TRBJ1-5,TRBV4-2,ASSQEIKGLQPQH
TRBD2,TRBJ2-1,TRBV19,ASSLGTSGGAGNEQF
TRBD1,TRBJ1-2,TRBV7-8,ASSLGRQGNYGYT
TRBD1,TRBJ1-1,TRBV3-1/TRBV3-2,ASSPRDRGTNAEAF
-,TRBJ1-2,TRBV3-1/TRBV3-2,ASSHTGTGYGYT
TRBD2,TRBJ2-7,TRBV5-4,ASSQTSGGSHRWY
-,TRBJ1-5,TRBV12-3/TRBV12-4,ASSFEVDQPQH
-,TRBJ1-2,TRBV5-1,ASSQRPEDSVYGYT
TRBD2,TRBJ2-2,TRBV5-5,ASTKGLAGVPGELF
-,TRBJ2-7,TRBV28,ASSAGHHSYEQY
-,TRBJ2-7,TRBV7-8,ASSHRVYEQY
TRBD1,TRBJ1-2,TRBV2,ASVTGGNNYGYT
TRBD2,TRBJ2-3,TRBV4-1,ASSQELAGGLDTQY
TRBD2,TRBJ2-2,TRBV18,ASSPLAGGTYTGELF
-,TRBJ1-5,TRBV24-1,ATSDGGNQPQH